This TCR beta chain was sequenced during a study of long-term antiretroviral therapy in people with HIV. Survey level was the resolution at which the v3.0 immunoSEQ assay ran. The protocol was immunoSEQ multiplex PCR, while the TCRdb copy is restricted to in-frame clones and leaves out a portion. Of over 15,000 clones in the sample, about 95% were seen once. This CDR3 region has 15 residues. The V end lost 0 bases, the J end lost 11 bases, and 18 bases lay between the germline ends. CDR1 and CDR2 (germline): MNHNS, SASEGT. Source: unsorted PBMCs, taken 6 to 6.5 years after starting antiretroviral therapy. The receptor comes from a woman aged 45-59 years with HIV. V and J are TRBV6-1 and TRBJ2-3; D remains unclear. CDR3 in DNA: TGTGCCAGCAGTGAAGCGCTAACTCGGCGGTCAGAGCAGTATTTT. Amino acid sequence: CASSEALTRRSEQYF.